This TCR beta chain was identified during a study of T cells in Graves' hyperthyroidism and ophthalmopathy (dated by TCRdb to the late 2010s). Turning to the overall study: Peripheral blood was collected at initial diagnosis, before any treatment. TCR V-J signatures able to tell the groups apart were searched for in a discovery cohort of 100 patients, of whom about 40 had Graves' ophthalmopathy and 55 to 60 had stable Graves' hyperthyroidism. Prospective prediction of ophthalmopathy was tested in an independent validation cohort of fewer than 20 hyperthyroidism patients and around 16 patients who later progressed to ophthalmopathy. For training and testing, the roughly 93 patients in the discovery cohort were randomly divided in a 7:3 ratio. In addition, the study compared T-cell repertoires in thyroid tissue and in blood from roughly 6 Graves' hyperthyroidism patients. Once sampling was done, hyperthyroidism patients were given methimazole at a starting dose of 30 mg daily, whereas ophthalmopathy patients were given high-dose intravenous methylprednisolone. The paper reports TCR Vbeta CDR3 sequencing of 140 or so peripheral blood samples: around 45 ophthalmopathy, some 80 hyperthyroidism and around 17 progressor patients. The investigation overall reported the following: A model built on a 13 V-J signature distinguished ophthalmopathy from stable hyperthyroidism, reaching about 88% sensitivity and around 81% specificity in cross-validation and 80%/75% in testing. No statistical method was used to set the sample size in advance, and investigators knew the group allocation. Most expanded thyroid clonotypes (frequency above 0.001) were also detected in blood, suggesting blood repertoires may reflect thyroid immune responses. During validation, the model predicted progression to ophthalmopathy a median of around six months ahead of onset, with around 71% sensitivity and 72.22% specificity.

This clonotype was found many times. Its antigen remains undetermined. No much larger clonotype is one base removed from it; base qualities were not supplied. The V and J ends are trimmed by 1 base and 0 bases, leaving 10 bases between them. CDR3 length: 17 amino acids, cysteine to phenylalanine. The entry retains the CDR3 DNA only, 51 bases that are in frame from base 1. Based on the germline V gene, the CDR1 and CDR2 sequences are MNHNS and SASEGT. Amplification of TCR beta CDR3 regions was carried out from RNA transcripts. The first round of RT-PCR for the TCR CDR3 was performed with the HTBI primer set and the Qiagen OneStep RT-PCR kit. Libraries were constructed in a second round of multiplex PCR, after which size selection and purification were carried out. Sequencing of the libraries was done on an Illumina HiSeq2000 using paired-end 100 bp reads. Processing in the source paper ran as follows. SOAPnuke was used to process the raw data, throwing out any read that contained adapters or uncalled bases, had a mean Phred below 15, or lacked an exact constant-primer or identifier match. High-quality paired reads were merged with COPE v1.2.5, and unique nucleotide sequences were defined as clonotypes. Clonotypes were aligned to IMGT TRBV, TRBD and TRBJ reference segments using MiTCR v1.1. Analysis was restricted to V-J combinations with a frequency above 0.0001, which covered over 98% of repertoires. A TCS score was defined as the ratio of F50 (clonal expansion) to E x V (chaos), with BLOSUM62-based TCRdist applied between CDR3 peptides within each V-J. Welch's t-statistics and random forest reduced 500 to 550 V-J features to 10 to 15, which were used in a naive Bayes classifier (R e1071). TCRdb applied fastp at Q25 and MiXCR to the public reads, then kept only in-frame beta chains. All rows with the same CDR3 protein become a single entry with the most common DNA and genes. It is TCRdb's table, rather than the study itself, that gives the V and J calls and clone size. The sample table contains roughly 520,000 distinct CDR3 sequences; only one count was recorded for approximately 25% of them. Around 10% of the sample comes from the top ten.

Ophthalmopathy patients had moderately to severely active disease, with a Clinical Activity Score of 3 or more, a NOSPECS grade of 4 or more, and a disease duration of less than 3 months. Exclusion was applied to patients with uncontrolled infections, other autoimmune diseases, pregnancy or lactation. Clinical symptoms, serum thyroxine and TRAb, thyroid ultrasound, and orbital computed tomography formed the basis for the diagnoses. PBMCs were isolated from about 9 ml of fresh peripheral blood by Ficoll-Paque density gradient centrifugation. Trizol reagent was used to extract total RNA, and RNA quality was then checked on an Agilent 2100 Bioanalyzer.

Recombination connected TRBV6-1 to TRBJ2-6; the best D guess is TRBD1, with 5 bases matching. Sequencing was carried out using blood. This clonotype was sampled from a woman in her 30s with Graves' ophthalmopathy. The sequenced DNA: TGTGCCAGCAGTGAAGGGACATTCAACTCTGGGGCCAACGTCCTGACTTTC. This encodes CASSEGTFNSGANVLTF.